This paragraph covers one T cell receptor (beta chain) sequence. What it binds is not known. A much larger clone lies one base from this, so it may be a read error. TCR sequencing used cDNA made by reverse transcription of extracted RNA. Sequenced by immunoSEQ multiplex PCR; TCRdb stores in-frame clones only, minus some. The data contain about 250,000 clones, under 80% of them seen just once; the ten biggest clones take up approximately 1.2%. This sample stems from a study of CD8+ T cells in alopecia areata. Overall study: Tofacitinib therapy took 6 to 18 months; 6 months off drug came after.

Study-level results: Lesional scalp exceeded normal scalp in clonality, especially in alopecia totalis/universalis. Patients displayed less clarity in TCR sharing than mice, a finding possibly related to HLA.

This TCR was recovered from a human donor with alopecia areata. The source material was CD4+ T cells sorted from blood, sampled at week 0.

This CDR3 is CASSLAGREQFF. Written as DNA, the CDR3 is TGTGCCAGCAGCTTAGCAGGGCGGGAGCAGTTCTTC. The gene calls are TRBV7-9 and TRBJ2-1; D is unclear. Germline-derived CDR1 and CDR2 are SEHNR and FQNEAQ (reference sequence). The CDR3 length is 12 residues. The V and J ends lost 0 bases and 10 bases respectively, with 7 bases between them.